This TCR beta chain was captured by sequencing in a study of post-analysis software for immune sequencing data. Details on this clonotype: Its antigen is still unknown.

Regarding the study as a whole: Relative to controls, patients had about five TRBV segments at higher frequency, with TRBV5-6, TRBV5-1 and TRBV20-1 among these.

The authors incorporated unique molecular identifiers into the TCR beta cDNA libraries. Using its own MiXCR run on the PCR reads, TCRdb lists one record per CDR3 protein. The sample includes 380,000 or so distinct CDR3 sequences, approximately 38% seen only once; the top ten take under 15%. This CDR3 has 14 residues. The trim removed 2 bases at V and 11 bases at J, leaving 11 bases unmatched. The chain joins TRBV12-3 or TRBV12-4 to TRBJ2-5; TRBD1 matches 7 bases. The TCR was taken from a girl between 5 and 17 years old with multiple sclerosis. Sequences were obtained from blood. The chain's CDR3 is CASSLQTGYIQQYF. Written as DNA, the CDR3 is TGTGCCAGCAGTTTACAGACAGGGTATATACAGCAGTACTTC.